This T cell receptor beta chain was observed in a study of cytomegalovirus exposure and HLA in healthy donors. Study results and caveats: In vitro assays verified that a few CMV-associated chains recognized CMV antigens specifically.

This CDR3 comprises 14 residues. V was trimmed by 8 bases and J by 0 bases, leaving 13 bases between them. Germline loops: CDR1 MNHEY, CDR2 SVGAGI. The study ran its PCR with 60 Vbeta and 13 Jbeta primers. The repertoire was sequenced with immunoSEQ multiplex PCR; TCRdb's copy has only in-frame clones and lacks some. The table shows 170,000 or so clones, with 80% to 90% occurring only once. When sampled, the donors appeared nominally healthy, though they likely had unrecorded immune exposures. A remark on this clone: Its antigen is still unknown.

The specimen sequenced was PBMCs. The genes are TRBV6-5 and TRBJ1-1; tentatively, D is TRBD1 (6 bases). The source of this sequence is a girl between 10 and 17 years old in good health and CMV-seropositive. The CDR3 nucleotides read TGTGCCAGCTGGGAGGGGGGCTTGAACACTGAAGCTTTCTTT. This codes for CASWEGGLNTEAFF.